The 25 T cell receptor beta chains reported below all come from one sample, sequenced in a study of CD8 T cell repertoires and HIV-1 epitope variants. Profiling relied on immunoSEQ multiplex PCR, and the TCRdb table lists in-frame clones only, not all of them. The sample yields roughly 5,400 clones, roughly 60% seen once. Their antigens are not known. Sequencing input: cultured CD8+ T cells derived from PBMCs. The receptors derive from a male donor with HIV.

This clone was counted between two and nine times. This rearrangement joins TRBV28 to TRBJ2-1; 9 bases align to TRBD2. The V and J ends lost 6 bases and 6 bases, in that order; junction bases with no gene match: 9. This CDR3 spans 15 amino acids. Germline lookup yields CDR1 MDHEN and CDR2 SYDVKM. CDR3 DNA sequence: TGTGCCAGCAGGAGCCGACTAGCGGCCCTCAATGAGCAGTTCTTC. It codes for CASRSRLAALNEQFF.

The CDR3 DNA reads TGCAGCGTTGAAGATTCGAGATTGGGCTTGAGCACTGAAGCTTTCTTT. It yields the protein CSVEDSRLGLSTEAFF. The chain recombines TRBV29-1 with TRBJ1-1; D is unresolved. This CDR3 contains 16 residues. Trimming stripped 0 bases from V and 4 bases from J, with 18 bases between. Germline CDR1 is SQVTM and CDR2 is ANQGSEA.

The chain carries TRBV5-1 and TRBJ2-1; 8 bases map to TRBD2. The CDR3 is 15 residues long. V was pared by 4 bases and J by 1 base, with 4 bases of the junction left unmatched. In germline, CDR1 is SGHRS, CDR2 YFSETQ. This CDR3 is CASSPSGGSYNEQFF. DNA for the CDR3: TGCGCCAGCAGCCCCAGCGGGGGATCCTACAATGAGCAGTTCTTC.

This chain uses TRBV4-2 with TRBJ1-1; D is unclear. The CDR3 has 12 residues. Germline V CDR1 and CDR2: LGHNA, YNFKEQ. Trimming cost V 6 bases and J 5 bases, with 10 bases left between them. CDR3: CASSPGATEAFF. In DNA form, the CDR3 reads TGTGCCAGCAGTCCGGGAGCTACTGAAGCTTTCTTT.

The chain carries TRBV6-1 and TRBJ2-2; 10 bases are a match to TRBD2. The CDR3 sequence is 14 residues long. The germline V gene encodes CDR1 MNHNS and CDR2 SASEGT. V lost 7 bases, J lost 3 bases, and 2 bases stayed unmatched. The CDR3 bases are TGTGCCAGCATTCTAGCGGGGGACACCGGGGAGCTGTTTTTT. It is translated as CASILAGDTGELFF.

This clone is medium-sized (0.01 to 0.1%) in the sample. V gene TRBV6-1 combines with J gene TRBJ2-6, with D possibly being TRBD1 (6 bases). Trimming removed 0 bases at V and 7 bases at J, with 19 bases between. The CDR3 runs 18 residues. Germline-derived CDR1 and CDR2 are MNHNS and SASEGT. The CDR3 loop reads CASSEATRVTGTANVLTF. In nucleotides, the CDR3 is TGTGCCAGCAGTGAAGCGACGAGGGTGACAGGCACTGCCAACGTCCTGACTTTC.

The chain is built from TRBV5-5 and TRBJ2-3; 8 bases agree with TRBD2. The V gene end was trimmed by 0 bases and the J gene end by 3 bases; junction bases not matched to a gene: 6. The CDR3 contains 16 residues. CDR1 SGHKS and CDR2 YYEKEE come from the germline V gene (reference sequence). CDR3 region: CASSLGSSGSTDTQYF. The CDR3 region has the DNA TGTGCCAGCAGCTTGGGTTCGAGCGGGAGTACAGATACGCAGTATTTT.

The chain is built from TRBV27 and TRBJ1-5, with D hard to call. V was trimmed by 6 bases and J by 2 bases, leaving 14 bases between them. Germline loops: CDR1 MNHEY, CDR2 SMNVEV (reference sequence). The CDR3 is made up of 15 amino acids. The CDR3 reads CASSRAPSGNQPQHF. The CDR3 nucleotides are TGTGCCAGCAGCCGGGCCCCCTCGGGCAATCAGCCCCAGCATTTT.

By sample share, this clone is medium-sized (0.01 to 0.1%). The gene calls are TRBV7-2 and TRBJ2-3; D remains unclear. The CDR3 runs to 14 residues. V lost 4 bases, J lost 3 bases, and 11 bases lay in between. Germline CDR1 reads SGHTA; CDR2 reads FQGNSA. The DNA of the CDR3 is TGTGCCAGCAGCTCCGTACTGGCGACAGATACGCAGTATTTT. Its translation: CASSSVLATDTQYF.

This clone appeared a few times. The rearrangement links TRBV19 to TRBJ2-1; possible D gene TRBD2, 6 bases. V lost 1 base and J lost 2, with 12 bases in between. The CDR3 covers 16 residues. Germline assignment: CDR1 LNHDA and CDR2 SQIVND (reference sequence). CDR3 residues: CASSIGWGVAYNEQFF. The CDR3 bases are TGTGCCAGTAGTATAGGATGGGGGGTCGCCTACAATGAGCAGTTCTTC.

The J gene is TRBJ2-2, the V gene TRBV5-6; D might be TRBD2 (6 bases). From germline, CDR1 is SGHDT and CDR2 YYEEEE. The V and J ends lost 2 bases and 4 bases respectively, with 15 bases between them. This CDR3 comprises 16 residues. The CDR3 is CASSFEPWEATGELFF. Written as DNA, the CDR3 is TGTGCCAGCAGCTTCGAACCGTGGGAGGCCACCGGGGAGCTGTTTTTT.

The rearrangement joins TRBV7-6 to TRBJ2-1, with unresolved D. Deletions cut 0 bases from V and 6 bases from J, with 9 bases between. This CDR3 is 14 amino acids long. The germline V gene has CDR1 SGHVS and CDR2 FNYEAQ. The CDR3 DNA sequence: TGTGCCAGCAGCTTAGCCCGTAGAGGCAATGAGCAGTTCTTC. Residues: CASSLARRGNEQFF. Full variable domain (remainder filled in from reference TRBV7-6 and TRBJ2-1): GAGVSQSPRYKVTKRGQDVALRCDPISGHVSLYWYRQALGQGPEFLTYFNYEAQQDKSGLPNDRFSAERPEGSISTLTIQRTEQRDSAMYRCASSLARRGNEQFFGPGTRLTVL.

The chain combines TRBV4-3 with TRBJ2-1; 7 bases agree with TRBD2. CDR1 and CDR2 from the germline V gene are LGHNA and YSLEER. The CDR3 totals 14 residues. The V and J ends lost 4 bases and 4 bases, in that order; junction bases with no gene match: 4. The CDR3 DNA reads as TGCGCCAGCAGCCCCACTAGCGAGTACAATGAGCAGTTCTTC. Its protein product is CASSPTSEYNEQFF.

This chain links TRBV9 with TRBJ2-1; D is perhaps TRBD2 (5 bases). The CDR3 runs 14 residues. Trimming cost V 0 bases and J 8 bases, with 12 bases left between them. The germline gives CDR1 SGDLS, CDR2 YYNGEE. CDR3 sequence: CASSVATVGDEQFF. The CDR3 DNA is TGTGCCAGCAGCGTAGCGACGGTGGGAGATGAGCAGTTCTTC. The full variable domain, rest sourced from reference TRBV9 and TRBJ2-1, is DSGVTQTPKHLITATGQRVTLRCSPRSGDLSVYWYQQSLDQGLQFLIQYYNGEERAKGNILERFSAQQFPDLHSELNLSSLELGDSALYFCASSVATVGDEQFFGPGTRLTVL.

The table lists this clone with a count of one. The V and J genes are TRBV7-8 and TRBJ2-3; 8 nucleotides match TRBD2. CDR3 size: 17 residues. Per germline, CDR1 SGHVS and CDR2 FQNEAQ. V was clipped by 1 base and J by 2 bases; unmatched bases: 8. The CDR3 bases are TGTGCCAGCAGCTTAGGTTACGCGGGGGGTCCCACAGATACGCAGTATTTT. Translation: CASSLGYAGGPTDTQYF.

This clone was detected only a few times. The V gene is TRBV5-1, the J gene TRBJ1-5; no clear D gene. Germline V gene sequence: CDR1 SGHRS, CDR2 YFSETQ. CDR3 length equals 13 residues. Trimming pared 0 bases from V and 5 bases from J, leaving 6 bases between. The CDR3, as DNA: TGCGCCAGCAGCTTGGCGGGTCATCAGCCCCAGCATTTT. This encodes CASSLAGHQPQHF. Full variable domain (missing parts from reference TRBV5-1 and TRBJ1-5): KAGVTQTPRYLIKTRGQQVTLSCSPISGHRSVSWYQQTPGQGLQFLFEYFSETQRNKGNFPGRFSGRQFSNSRSEMNVSTLELGDSALYLCASSLAGHQPQHFGDGTRLSIL.

This clone has just a few counts. The rearrangement links TRBV7-8 to TRBJ2-7, with TRBD2 as a possible D gene (6 bases). CDR3 size: 14 residues. V lost 5 bases, J lost 3 bases, and 14 bases lay in between. Germline CDR1 and CDR2: SGHVS and FQNEAQ. This CDR3 reads CASSPRAGHYEQYF. The CDR3 bases are TGTGCCAGCAGCCCAAGGGCGGGGCACTACGAGCAGTACTTC.

V usage is TRBV28 and J usage is TRBJ2-7; D gene uncertain. The V gene's germline CDR1 is MDHEN and CDR2 SYDVKM. Trimming pared 2 bases from V and 2 bases from J, leaving 10 bases between. CDR3 length equals 14 residues. Written as DNA, the CDR3 is TGTGCCAGCAGTTTACCGACAAGTACCTACGAGCAGTACTTC. This sequence encodes CASSLPTSTYEQYF.

V gene TRBV28 combines with J gene TRBJ2-7, with 7 bases aligning to TRBD2. CDR1 and CDR2 (germline): MDHEN, SYDVKM. V lost 7 bases to trimming and J lost 2 bases; unmatched junction nucleotides: 11. The CDR3 contains 15 residues. The CDR3 loop reads CASTPLADIPYEQYF. CDR3 nucleotide sequence: TGTGCCAGCACTCCCCTAGCGGATATACCCTACGAGCAGTACTTC.

This clone was counted once. The chain has TRBV7-2 and TRBJ2-7; 10 bases align to TRBD1. This CDR3 comprises 17 residues. Germline V gives CDR1 SGHTA, CDR2 FQGNSA. With V trimmed by 4 bases and J by 0 bases, 9 bases remained unmatched. The CDR3 sequence is CASSSEGTGDNSYEQYF. The CDR3 coding sequence is TGTGCCAGCAGCTCGGAAGGGACAGGGGATAACTCCTACGAGCAGTACTTC.

The gene calls are TRBV4-3 and TRBJ1-5; D remains unclear. The germline V gene has CDR1 LGHNA and CDR2 YSLEER. CDR3 size: 13 residues. V lost 1 base, J lost 6 bases, and 7 bases lay in between. The DNA for the CDR3 is TGCGCCAGCAGCCAAGCTCGTGGTCAGCCCCAGCATTTT. This sequence encodes CASSQARGQPQHF.

V and J are TRBV16 and TRBJ1-1; D gene ambiguous. Looked up from germline, CDR1 is KGHSY and CDR2 is FQNENV. This CDR3 is 14 amino acids long. Trimming shortened V by 4 bases and J by 0 bases, and 9 bases separated the two germline ends. The CDR3: CASSLNTLNTEAFF. DNA for the CDR3: TGTGCCAGCAGCCTAAATACTTTGAACACTGAAGCTTTCTTT.

This chain connects TRBV7-2 to TRBJ1-5; D ambiguous. The CDR3 is 14 amino acids. V lost 5 bases, J lost 3 bases, and 11 bases lay in between. Germline V gene sequence: CDR1 SGHTA, CDR2 FQGNSA. The CDR3 protein is CASSRELTNQPQHF. CDR3 nucleotides: TGTGCCAGCAGCCGGGAATTGACCAATCAGCCCCAGCATTTT.

The chain is built from TRBV2 and TRBJ2-7, with 12 bases aligning to TRBD2. Germline-derived CDR1 and CDR2 are SNHLY and FYNNEI. The CDR3 extends over 15 amino acids. V dropped 6 bases and J dropped 2; count of bases not matched to a gene: 5. CDR3: CASSPRTSGTYEQYF. Written as DNA, the CDR3 is TGTGCCAGCAGCCCCAGGACTAGCGGGACCTACGAGCAGTACTTC.

The gene calls are TRBV19 and TRBJ2-7; 9 positions agree with TRBD1. There are 13 residues in the CDR3. The V segment lost 4 bases and the J segment 7 bases; nucleotides outside the gene matches: 5. Germline V gene data show CDR1 as LNHDA and CDR2 as SQIVND (reference sequence). CDR3 loop: CASSNGQGREQYF. The CDR3 nucleotides are TGTGCCAGTAGTAACGGACAGGGGAGAGAGCAGTACTTC.